Given below is one T cell receptor beta chain in context. As yet, its antigen is unknown. TCRdb's table, derived via immunoSEQ multiplex PCR, lists solely in-frame clones and lacks some. In the table there are about 80,000 clones, around nine tenths of which are singletons. The data belong to a study of brain T cells in children with intractable seizures. The sequenced cases were selected for having the highest brain T cell transcript signatures. At least one anti-epileptic drug was given before surgery. The study, taken as a whole, reports: Pre- and post-surgery blood differed in depth, so pre-surgery absences may be undersampling. HCMV serostatus was not known, and viral specificity came from CDR3 similarity only.

The TCR comes from a girl aged 2-9 years with Rasmussen encephalitis and intractable seizures. The source was peripheral blood, collected at surgery.

This CDR3 is CASSYSPREAETQYF. CDR3 bases: TGTGCCAGCAGTTACTCACCCAGGGAGGCCGAGACCCAGTACTTC. V gene TRBV6-5 combines with J gene TRBJ2-5; D is possibly TRBD2 (6 bases). Germline V gene sequence: CDR1 MNHEY, CDR2 SVGAGI. This CDR3 is built from 15 residues. V was cut by 0 bases and J by 5 bases, with 13 bases left in between.